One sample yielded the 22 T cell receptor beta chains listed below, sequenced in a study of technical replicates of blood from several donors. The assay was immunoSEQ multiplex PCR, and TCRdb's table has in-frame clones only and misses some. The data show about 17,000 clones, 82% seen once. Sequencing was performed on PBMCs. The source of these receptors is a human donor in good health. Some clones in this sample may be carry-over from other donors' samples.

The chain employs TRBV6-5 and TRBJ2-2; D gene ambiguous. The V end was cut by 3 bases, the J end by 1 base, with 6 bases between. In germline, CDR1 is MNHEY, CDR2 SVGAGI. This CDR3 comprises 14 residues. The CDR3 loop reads CASSYWRNTGELFF. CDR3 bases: TGTGCCAGCAGTTATTGGAGGAACACCGGGGAGCTGTTTTTT.

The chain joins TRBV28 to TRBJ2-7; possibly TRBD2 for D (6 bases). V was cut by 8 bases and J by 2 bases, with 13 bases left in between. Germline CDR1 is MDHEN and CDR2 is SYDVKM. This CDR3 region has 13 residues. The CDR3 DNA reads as TGTGCCAGCCAGGCGGGAACACCCTACGAGCAGTACTTC. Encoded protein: CASQAGTPYEQYF. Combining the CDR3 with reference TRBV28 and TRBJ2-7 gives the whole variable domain DVKVTQSSRYLVKRTGEKVFLECVQDMDHENMFWYRQDPGLGLRLIYFSYDVKMKEKGDIPEGYSVSREKKERFSLILESASTNQTSMYLCASQAGTPYEQYFGPGTRLTVT.

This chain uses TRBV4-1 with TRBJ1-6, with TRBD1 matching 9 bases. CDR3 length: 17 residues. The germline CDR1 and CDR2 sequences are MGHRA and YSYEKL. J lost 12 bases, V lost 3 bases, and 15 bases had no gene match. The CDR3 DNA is TGCGCCAGCAGCCAGGACCTCGACAGGGGGATAATTCAACCCCTCCACTTT. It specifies CASSQDLDRGIIQPLHF.

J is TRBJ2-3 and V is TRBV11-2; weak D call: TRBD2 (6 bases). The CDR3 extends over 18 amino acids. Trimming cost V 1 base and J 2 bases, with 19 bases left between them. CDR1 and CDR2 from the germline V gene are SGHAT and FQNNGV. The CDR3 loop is CASSLAVLSGPHTDTQYF. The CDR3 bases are TGTGCCAGCAGCTTAGCGGTTTTGAGCGGGCCACACACAGATACGCAGTATTTT.

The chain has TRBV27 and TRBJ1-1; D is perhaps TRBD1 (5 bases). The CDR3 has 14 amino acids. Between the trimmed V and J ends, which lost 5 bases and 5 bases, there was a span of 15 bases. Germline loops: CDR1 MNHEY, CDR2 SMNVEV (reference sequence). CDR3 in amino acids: CASSTRTGGTEAFF. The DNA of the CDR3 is TGTGCCAGCAGTACGAGGACGGGGGGGACTGAAGCTTTCTTT.

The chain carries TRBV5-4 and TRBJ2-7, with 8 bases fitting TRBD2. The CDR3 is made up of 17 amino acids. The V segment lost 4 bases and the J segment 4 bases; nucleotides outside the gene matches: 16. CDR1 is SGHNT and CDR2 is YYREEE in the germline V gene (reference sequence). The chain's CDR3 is CASSQEGLAGFVYEQYF. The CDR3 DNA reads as TGTGCCAGCAGCCAAGAAGGGCTAGCGGGTTTCGTATACGAGCAGTACTTC.

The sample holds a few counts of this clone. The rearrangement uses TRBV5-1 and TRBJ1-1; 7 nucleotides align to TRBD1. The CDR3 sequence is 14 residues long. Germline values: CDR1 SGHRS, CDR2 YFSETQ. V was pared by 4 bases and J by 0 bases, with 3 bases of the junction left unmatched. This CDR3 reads CASSVTGMNTEAFF. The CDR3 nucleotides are TGCGCCAGCAGCGTGACAGGGATGAACACTGAAGCTTTCTTT.

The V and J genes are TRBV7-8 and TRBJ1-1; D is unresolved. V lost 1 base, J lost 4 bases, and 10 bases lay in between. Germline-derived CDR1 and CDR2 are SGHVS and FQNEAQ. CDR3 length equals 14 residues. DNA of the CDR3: TGTGCCAGCAGCTTAGGACACGGGATCACTGAAGCTTTCTTT. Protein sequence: CASSLGHGITEAFF.

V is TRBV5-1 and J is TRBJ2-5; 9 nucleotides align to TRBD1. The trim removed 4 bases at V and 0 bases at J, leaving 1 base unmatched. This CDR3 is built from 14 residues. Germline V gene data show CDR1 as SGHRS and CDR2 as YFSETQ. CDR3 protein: CASSGQGYQETQYF. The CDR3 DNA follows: TGCGCCAGCAGCGGACAGGGGTACCAAGAGACCCAGTACTTC.

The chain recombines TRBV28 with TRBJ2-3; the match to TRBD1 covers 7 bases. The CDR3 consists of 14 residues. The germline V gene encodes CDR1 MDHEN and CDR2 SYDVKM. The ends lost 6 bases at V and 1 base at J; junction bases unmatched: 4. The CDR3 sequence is CASREQGGTDTQYF. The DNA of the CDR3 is TGTGCCAGCAGGGAGCAGGGGGGCACAGATACGCAGTATTTT.

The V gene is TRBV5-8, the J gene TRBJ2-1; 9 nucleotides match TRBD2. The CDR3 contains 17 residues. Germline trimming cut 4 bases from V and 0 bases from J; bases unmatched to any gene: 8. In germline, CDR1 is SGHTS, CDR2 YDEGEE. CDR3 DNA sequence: TGTGCCAGCAGCCTAACCAGCGGGAGGAGCTCCTACAATGAGCAGTTCTTC. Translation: CASSLTSGRSSYNEQFF.

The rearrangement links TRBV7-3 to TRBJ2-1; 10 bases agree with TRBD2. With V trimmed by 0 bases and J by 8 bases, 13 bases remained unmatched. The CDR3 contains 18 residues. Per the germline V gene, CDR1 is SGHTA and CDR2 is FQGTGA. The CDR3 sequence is CASSLTASGRAWQHEQFF. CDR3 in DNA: TGTGCCAGCAGCTTAACGGCAAGCGGGAGGGCTTGGCAACATGAGCAGTTCTTC.

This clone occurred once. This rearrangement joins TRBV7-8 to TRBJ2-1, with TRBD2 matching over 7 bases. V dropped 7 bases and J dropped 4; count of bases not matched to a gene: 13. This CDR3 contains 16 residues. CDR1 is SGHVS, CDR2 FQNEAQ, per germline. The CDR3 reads CASTPMSGIRYNEQFF. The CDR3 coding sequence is TGTGCCAGCACCCCAATGAGCGGGATAAGGTACAATGAGCAGTTCTTC.

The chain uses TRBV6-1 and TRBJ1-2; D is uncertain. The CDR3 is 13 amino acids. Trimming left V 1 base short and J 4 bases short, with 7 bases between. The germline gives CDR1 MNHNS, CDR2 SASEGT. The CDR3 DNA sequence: TGTGCCAGCAGTGAAGGGAGCAGCTATGGCTACACCTTC. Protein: CASSEGSSYGYTF.

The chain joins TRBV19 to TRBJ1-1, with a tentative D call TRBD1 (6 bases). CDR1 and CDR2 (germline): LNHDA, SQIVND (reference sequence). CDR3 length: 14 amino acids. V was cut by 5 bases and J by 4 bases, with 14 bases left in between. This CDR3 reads CASSYSGVPTEAFF. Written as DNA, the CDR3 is TGTGCCAGTAGTTATTCAGGGGTCCCCACTGAAGCTTTCTTT.

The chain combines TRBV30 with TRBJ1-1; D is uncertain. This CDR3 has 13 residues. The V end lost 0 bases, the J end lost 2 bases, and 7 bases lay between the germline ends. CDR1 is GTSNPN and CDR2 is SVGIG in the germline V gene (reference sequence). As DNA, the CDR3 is TGTGCCTGGAGTGTAATAGTTAACACTGAAGCTTTCTTT. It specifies CAWSVIVNTEAFF.

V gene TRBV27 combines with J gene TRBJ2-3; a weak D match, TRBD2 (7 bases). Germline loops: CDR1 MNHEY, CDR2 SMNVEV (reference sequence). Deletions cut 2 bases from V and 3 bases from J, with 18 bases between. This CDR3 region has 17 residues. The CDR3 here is CASSLGGRGVGTDTQYF. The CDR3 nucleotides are TGTGCCAGCAGTTTAGGGGGCCGGGGGGTGGGTACAGATACGCAGTATTTT.

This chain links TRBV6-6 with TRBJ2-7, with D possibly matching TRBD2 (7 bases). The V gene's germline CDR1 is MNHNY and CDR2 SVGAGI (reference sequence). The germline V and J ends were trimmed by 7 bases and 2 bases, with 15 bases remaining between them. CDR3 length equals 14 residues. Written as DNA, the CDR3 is TGTGCCAGCACTGCGCAGGGGACTACCTACGAGCAGTACTTC. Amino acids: CASTAQGTTYEQYF.

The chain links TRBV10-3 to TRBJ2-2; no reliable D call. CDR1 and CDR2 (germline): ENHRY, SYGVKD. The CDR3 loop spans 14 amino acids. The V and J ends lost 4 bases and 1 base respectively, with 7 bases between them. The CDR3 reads CAISVEENTGELFF. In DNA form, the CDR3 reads TGTGCCATCAGTGTAGAAGAGAACACCGGGGAGCTGTTTTTT.

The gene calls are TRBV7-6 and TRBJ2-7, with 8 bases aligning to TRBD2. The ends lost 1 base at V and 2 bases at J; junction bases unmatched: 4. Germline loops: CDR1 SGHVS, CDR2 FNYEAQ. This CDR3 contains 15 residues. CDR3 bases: TGTGCCAGCAGCTTAGAACTAGCGGATACCTACGAGCAGTACTTC. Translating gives CASSLELADTYEQYF. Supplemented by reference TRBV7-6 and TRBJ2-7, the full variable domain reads GAGVSQSPRYKVTKRGQDVALRCDPISGHVSLYWYRQALGQGPEFLTYFNYEAQQDKSGLPNDRFSAERPEGSISTLTIQRTEQRDSAMYRCASSLELADTYEQYFGPGTRLTVT.

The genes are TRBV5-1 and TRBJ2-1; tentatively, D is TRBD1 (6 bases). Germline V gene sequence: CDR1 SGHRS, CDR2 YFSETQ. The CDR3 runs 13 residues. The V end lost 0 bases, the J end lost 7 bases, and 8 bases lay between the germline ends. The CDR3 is CASSLEQGNEQFF. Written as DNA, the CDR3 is TGCGCCAGCAGCTTGGAACAGGGAAATGAGCAGTTCTTC.

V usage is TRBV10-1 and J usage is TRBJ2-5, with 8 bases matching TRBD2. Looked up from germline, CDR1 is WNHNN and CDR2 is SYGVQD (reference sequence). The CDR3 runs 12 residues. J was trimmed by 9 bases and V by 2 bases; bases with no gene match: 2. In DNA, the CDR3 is TGCGCCAGCAGTGAGCCCGGGGGGGCCCAGTACTTC. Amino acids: CASSEPGGAQYF.